This T cell receptor (beta chain) originates from a study of T cells in Graves' hyperthyroidism and ophthalmopathy. This clonotype appeared many times. Clinical Activity Scores of at least 3, NOSPECS grades of at least 4 and durations under 3 months characterized ophthalmopathy patients. Researchers barred patients who had uncontrolled infection, other autoimmune disease, pregnancy or lactation. The PBMCs were sourced from fresh peripheral blood (about 9.6 ml). Germline assignment: CDR1 SGHAT and CDR2 FQNNGV. The CDR3 consists of 16 residues. Trimming stripped 5 bases from V and 4 bases from J, with 18 bases between. Researchers took RNA transcripts and amplified the TCR beta CDR3 regions from them. First-round RT-PCR targeting the TCR CDR3 was performed with the HTBI primer set. Each CDR3 protein gets one entry after TCRdb re-called the multiplex PCR reads with MiXCR. The sample yields a few hundred thousand distinct CDR3 sequences, 15% to 20% seen once.

The source material was blood. J is TRBJ1-3 and V is TRBV11-2, with TRBD1 as a possible D gene (6 bases). This sequence was found in a woman in her forties with Graves' ophthalmopathy. The CDR3 here is CASSPTQGVSGNTIYF. The CDR3 coding sequence is TGTGCCAGCAGCCCGACACAGGGAGTTTCAGGAAACACCATATATTTT.